These 10 T cell receptor beta chains were sequenced from one sample in a study of shared clonotypes between healthy human individuals. Some clones are missing from TCRdb's copy, which holds only in-frame ones; the method was immunoSEQ multiplex PCR. The repertoire has over 700,000 clones, roughly 72% of them found once; the top ten carry approximately 2%. Material for sequencing was memory CD4+ T cells sorted from blood. Subset specified: CD45RA-negative fraction. All receptors come from a woman aged 25-40 years in good health.

This clone has a handful of counts. This chain connects TRBV7-2 to TRBJ2-3, with D perhaps TRBD2 (6 bases). The CDR3 consists of 15 residues. Trimming removed 2 bases at V and 0 bases at J, with 9 bases between. Germline CDR1 is SGHTA and CDR2 is FQGNSA. The CDR3 spells CASSLNSGSTDTQYF. Written as DNA, the CDR3 is TGTGCCAGCAGCTTAAACAGCGGGAGCACAGATACGCAGTATTTT.

The chain combines TRBV6-5 with TRBJ2-7; 9 bases fit TRBD2. CDR1 is MNHEY and CDR2 is SVGAGI in the germline V gene. The trim removed 6 bases at V and 6 bases at J, leaving 6 bases unmatched. This CDR3 comprises 13 residues. The DNA of the CDR3 is TGTGCCAGCAGAGGGACTAGCTTGGGCGAGCAGTACTTC. Amino acids: CASRGTSLGEQYF.

This chain connects TRBV2 to TRBJ2-5; 12 nucleotides agree with TRBD2. The CDR3 covers 16 residues. Germline V lookup: CDR1 SNHLY, CDR2 FYNNEI. Trimming cost V 5 bases and J 1 base; bases outside gene matches: 5. DNA of the CDR3: TGTGCCAGCAGTAAAGGACTAGCGGGGACCCAAGAGACCCAGTACTTC. Amino acid sequence: CASSKGLAGTQETQYF.

A single count supports this clone. The CDR3, as DNA: TGTGCCAGTAGTATATGGAAGGGGGCAAAGACCGGGGAGCTGTTTTTT. Residues: CASSIWKGAKTGELFF. V usage is TRBV19 and J usage is TRBJ2-2; 7 bases map to TRBD1. Per germline, CDR1 LNHDA and CDR2 SQIVND (reference sequence). V was pared by 2 bases and J by 5 bases, with 8 bases of the junction left unmatched. This CDR3 comprises 16 residues.

In this sample, this clone turned up a few times. V gene TRBV2 combines with J gene TRBJ2-2; 9 bases agree with TRBD1. Germline V lookup: CDR1 SNHLY, CDR2 FYNNEI. Losses at the gene ends were 5 bases for V and 4 bases for J; bases not matched to a gene: 5. This CDR3 has 15 amino acids. CDR3 amino acids: CASSPQGAGTGELFF. The CDR3 DNA sequence: TGTGCCAGCAGTCCACAGGGGGCGGGCACCGGGGAGCTGTTTTTT.

Notes on this clone: Given a much more abundant clone one base away, this may be a read error. Other DNA sequences from this sample encode an identical CDR3 as well. The chain combines TRBV2 with TRBJ1-1, with D unresolved. This CDR3 is 16 amino acids long. Germline assignment: CDR1 SNHLY and CDR2 FYNNEI. The CDR3 loop reads CASSRAEVGVLSEAFF. The CDR3 nucleotides are TGCGCCAGCAGTCGGGCGGAGGTTGGGGTTCTTTCCGAAGCTTTCTTT.

J is TRBJ1-1 and V is TRBV6-1; 10 positions match TRBD1. Germline trimming cut 0 bases from V and 6 bases from J; bases unmatched to any gene: 4. The CDR3 contains 15 residues. Germline CDR1 is MNHNS and CDR2 is SASEGT. CDR3 bases: TGTGCCAGCAGTGAAGCCGGGACAGGGGCTGCTGAAGCTTTCTTT. This gives the protein CASSEAGTGAAEAFF.

The chain employs TRBV19 and TRBJ1-5, with 7 bases matching TRBD1. The V and J ends lost 7 bases and 4 bases, in that order; junction bases with no gene match: 10. The CDR3 has 15 residues. Germline V CDR1 and CDR2: LNHDA, SQIVND (reference sequence). CDR3 amino acids: CASTRDSNPNQPQHF. CDR3 DNA: TGTGCCAGTACCAGGGACAGTAACCCGAATCAGCCCCAGCATTTT.

This clone has a handful of counts. A junction boundary mismatches the germline segment, possibly from a read error. The chain combines TRBV28 with TRBJ2-3, with D possibly being TRBD1 (6 bases). Germline V gene lookup returns CDR1 MDHEN and CDR2 SYDVKM. The CDR3 totals 14 residues. Here the CDR3 DNA reads TGTGCCAGCACTTTAGGACAGAGCACAGATACGCAGTATTTT. Translating gives CASTLGQSTDTQYF.

As DNA, the CDR3 is TGTGCCAGCAGCCTCCTGGCGGGAGCCTACAATGAGCAGTTCTTC. This translates into CASSLLAGAYNEQFF. The chain employs TRBV9 and TRBJ2-1; 7 bases fit TRBD2. Germline V CDR1 and CDR2: SGDLS, YYNGEE. Trimming at V came to 4 bases and at J to 2 bases, leaving 6 bases not matched to a gene. The CDR3 extends over 15 amino acids.